One T cell receptor beta chain is described in this entry. Per the authors' pipeline: Quantification of nucleated cells was approximated via reference gene primer amplification. Measured with immunoSEQ multiplex PCR; TCRdb has only the in-frame clones, and not every one. That table furnishes V, J and clone size, whereas the DNA furnished D and trimming. This sample has about 69,000 clones, with approximately 90% found just once. This CDR3 comprises 16 residues. The entry originates in a study of blood T cell repertoires in COVID-19. Across the study: The United States, Italy and Spain provided the acute and convalescent COVID-19 samples. T cells, B-cell-depleted T cells, or PBMCs provided the cDNA or gDNA that served as material.

V is TRBV21-1 and J is TRBJ1-3; the table's D call TRBD1 went unverified against the DNA. TRBV21-1 counts as a pseudogene. This sequence was found in a woman aged 18-29 years with acute or convalescent COVID-19. Sequencing was done on a sample of peripheral blood. Here the CDR3 DNA reads TGTGCCAGCAGCAAAGACGCGGGGACAGCTGGAAACACCATATATTTT. Translated, it gives CASSKDAGTAGNTIYF.